The TCR beta chain described here comes from a study of CD8+ T cells in alopecia areata (dated by TCRdb to about 2018). With regard to the full study: The treated patients, all with moderate-to-severe alopecia areata, were enrolled in an open-label pilot trial of oral tofacitinib given at 5 to 10 mg twice daily. In both human patients and the C3H/HeJ mouse model, the study applied high-throughput TCRbeta sequencing to look at T cell clonal expansion in alopecia areata. TCRbeta CDR3 regions were amplified by immunoSEQ multiplex PCR using 35 Vbeta forward and 13 Jbeta reverse primers. Patients on tofacitinib were biopsied at baseline and after 4 and 24 weeks of treatment, and several of the patients also had a later scalp biopsy. Clonality in the scalp was compared among normal scalp (n=4), patchy alopecia areata scalp (n=8), and alopecia totalis/universalis scalp (n=8). The RNA source kit depended on sample type: the PAXgene miRNA kit for fixed scalp, the miRNeasy kit for PBMCs, and the RNeasy kit for mouse skin. Tofacitinib was given for 6 to 18 months, followed by 6 months of follow-up off drug to assess delayed response and recurrence. Human TCRbeta sequencing covered scalp tissue and sorted CD4+ and CD8+ peripheral blood T cells from patchy and totalis/universalis alopecia areata patients and healthy controls. For the treated patients, the SALT score, which quantifies what percentage of scalp surface area is affected, served as the measure of disease severity.

V loses 4 bases of germline sequence and J loses 1 base, and the interval between the two ends is 11 bases. Inclusive of the bounding cysteine and phenylalanine, the CDR3 is 14 residues long. The only DNA kept is the CDR3, 42 bases in frame from the first base. CDR1 SGHRS and CDR2 YFSETQ were looked up in the germline V gene. Libraries came from the immunoSEQ multiplex PCR assay. RNA was extracted from all samples and reverse transcribed into cDNA as template for TCR sequencing. SuperScript III was used for first-strand cDNA synthesis, primed with a 2:1 mix of oligo-dT and random hexamers. Amplification bias was assessed with a synthetic immune receptor repertoire, and residual bias was removed computationally. On the authors' methods: After raw reads were preprocessed to remove errors, the CDR3 was defined following IMGT conventions as running from the conserved cysteine to phenylalanine. Clonality was computed as 1 minus the Shannon entropy, with the entropy normalized by log2 of the number of productive unique TCRs. CD4 or CD8 identity of scalp clones was inferred by cross-referencing scalp TCRbeta sequences with sorted blood CD4 and CD8 repertoires. TCRdb re-hosts the immuneACCESS table, in-frame sequences only. Its copies lack some clones; in the studies checked, an unresolved V gene accounts for under half of them, and the cause for the rest is not known. Clone size and the V and J calls come from that table; the DNA yielded D and trimming. This sample is represented by about 110,000 clones; roughly 84% of them were singletons. The ten largest make up 20% to 25% of the sample.

Note on this clone: Its target antigen remains unknown. Per-base qualities were not stored, and no clone one base away is much larger.

The study at large found these results: Tofacitinib significantly decreased scalp clonality and the number of expanded CD8+ clones among the top 100 scalp clones. Compared with mice, TCR sequences shared between patients were less clear, possibly partly because of HLA diversity across the patient population. Many expanded lesional clones persisted in scalp and blood during tofacitinib treatment, which may partly explain relapse after stopping treatment. Because the treated cohort was small and included a single nonresponder, larger studies are needed to assess links between baseline CD8+ expansion and response. Unlike mouse skin, where gammadelta T cells dominate, normal human skin contains resident alphabeta T cells that get sequenced too, which complicates analysis of the scalp TCR repertoire. Lesional scalp, especially in alopecia totalis/universalis, showed higher clonality and more expanded CD8+ clones than normal scalp, suggesting antigenic drive.

The time point label corresponds to: about 25 weeks on oral tofacitinib. The treatment or condition label, read with the paper, signifies: oral pan-JAK inhibitor, 5-10 mg twice daily. Lesional scalp punch biopsies and peripheral blood were collected from alopecia areata patients. PBMCs were separated by density centrifugation and stained for CD3, CD4 and CD8, after which CD4+ and CD8+ T cells were sorted on a FACSAria. The sequenced sample was CD8+ T cells sorted from blood, obtained at week 24, from a patient treated with tofacitinib. The origin of this receptor is a human donor with alopecia areata. Here the chain combines TRBV5-1 and TRBJ1-1, with TRBD1 tentatively as D gene (6 bases match). The CDR3 protein is CASSRTVKNTEAFF. Here is the DNA: TGCGCCAGCAGCCGGACAGTTAAGAACACTGAAGCTTTCTTT. This CDR3, with the reference TRBV5-1 and TRBJ1-1 proteins standing in past its ends, gives the full variable domain KAGVTQTPRYLIKTRGQQVTLSCSPISGHRSVSWYQQTPGQGLQFLFEYFSETQRNKGNFPGRFSGRQFSNSRSEMNVSTLELGDSALYLCASSRTVKNTEAFFGQGTRLTVV.